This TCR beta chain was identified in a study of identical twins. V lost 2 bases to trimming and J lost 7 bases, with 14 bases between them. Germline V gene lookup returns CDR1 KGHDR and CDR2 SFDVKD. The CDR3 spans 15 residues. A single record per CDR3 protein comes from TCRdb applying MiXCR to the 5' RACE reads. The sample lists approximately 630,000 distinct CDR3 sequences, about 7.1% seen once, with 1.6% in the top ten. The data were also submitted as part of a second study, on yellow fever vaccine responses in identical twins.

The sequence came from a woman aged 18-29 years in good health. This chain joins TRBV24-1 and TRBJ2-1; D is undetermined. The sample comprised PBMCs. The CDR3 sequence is CATSDSRHRRNEQFF. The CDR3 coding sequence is TGTGCCACCAGTGATTCGCGACATCGGCGGAATGAGCAGTTCTTC.